The 23 T cell receptor beta chains below all came from one sample that was sequenced in a study of T cells in Graves' hyperthyroidism and ophthalmopathy. Amplified TCR beta CDR3 regions came from RNA transcripts. When the TCR CDR3 underwent first-round RT-PCR, the HTBI primer set was used. TCRdb recomputed calls from the multiplex PCR reads with MiXCR, one row per CDR3 protein. The table includes about 590,000 distinct CDR3 sequences, approximately 15% detected once. The specimen sequenced was blood. Source of these receptors: a woman aged 25 to 39 with Graves' hyperthyroidism.

This clonotype was seen more than once but under ten times. The J gene is TRBJ1-2, the V gene TRBV29-1; 10 bases are a match to TRBD1. Trimming took 4 bases from V and 8 from J; bases not matched to a gene: 4. Germline lookup yields CDR1 SQVTM and CDR2 ANQGSEA. CDR3 length: 12 residues. CDR3: CSVADRGLGYTF. The DNA of the CDR3 is TGCAGCGTTGCTGACAGGGGGCTGGGCTACACCTTC.

This clonotype was seen at least ten times. The J gene is TRBJ2-5, the V gene TRBV10-3, with 8 bases identical to TRBD2. The CDR3 is 16 residues long. The germline V gene has CDR1 ENHRY and CDR2 SYGVKD. V lost 2 bases to trimming and J lost 1 base; unmatched junction nucleotides: 6. CDR3 DNA: TGTGCCATCAGTGAGCTCTTTAGCGGGACCCAAGAGACCCAGTACTTC. It yields the protein CAISELFSGTQETQYF.

This rearrangement joins TRBV19 to TRBJ1-1; no firm D call. With 4 bases removed from V and 5 bases from J, the gap between germline ends came to 14 bases. Germline values: CDR1 LNHDA, CDR2 SQIVND (reference sequence). CDR3 length: 14 residues. The CDR3 is CASSTIPRDTEAFF. DNA for the CDR3: TGTGCCAGTAGTACCATCCCGAGGGATACTGAAGCTTTCTTT.

Ten or more counts support this clonotype. The V call is TRBV20-1, the J call TRBJ2-7, with 9 nucleotides matching TRBD1. The junction had 7 bases not matched to a gene; V was cut back by 0 bases and J by 4 bases. Germline V gene sequence: CDR1 DFQATT, CDR2 SNEGSKA (reference sequence). The CDR3 has 15 amino acids. CDR3 bases: TGCAGTGCTAGAGACAGGACAGGGGCCTTATACGAGCAGTACTTC. Translating it yields CSARDRTGALYEQYF.

The table lists this clonotype with many counts. The chain joins TRBV29-1 to TRBJ2-7, with TRBD1 matching 10 bases. There are 17 residues in the CDR3. V lost 5 bases, J lost 0 bases, and 13 bases stayed unmatched. In germline, CDR1 is SQVTM, CDR2 ANQGSEA. The CDR3 protein is CSVRAPQGQGHSYEQYF. CDR3 DNA: TGCAGCGTTAGAGCCCCCCAGGGACAGGGGCACTCCTACGAGCAGTACTTC.

The sample holds many counts of this clonotype. V is TRBV28 and J is TRBJ2-7; 15 positions match TRBD2. Trimming cost V 5 bases and J 6 bases; bases outside gene matches: 8. CDR1 and CDR2 (germline): MDHEN, SYDVKM. There are 16 residues in the CDR3. The CDR3 coding sequence is TGTGCCAGCAGTCCTTCGGAGGGACTAGCGGGAGGCGAGCAGTACTTC. Translated: CASSPSEGLAGGEQYF.

This clonotype was seen only a few times. This chain connects TRBV20-1 to TRBJ2-3, with 12 bases identical to TRBD2. The CDR3 has 15 residues. The germline gives CDR1 DFQATT, CDR2 SNEGSKA (reference sequence). Trimming removed 3 bases from V and 4 bases from J; junction bases left unmatched: 5. CDR3 sequence (DNA): TGCAGTGCTAGGCTGACTAGCGGGAGTGCAGATACGCAGTATTTT. Its translation is CSARLTSGSADTQYF.

In the case of this clonotype: This may arise from a read error, as a much more abundant clone is one base away. CDR3 region: CASSLFLNERFF. The CDR3 region has the DNA TGTGCCAGCAGCCTCTTTTTAAATGAGCGGTTCTTC. This rearrangement joins TRBV11-3 to TRBJ2-1, with D unresolved. Per the germline V gene, CDR1 is SGHNT and CDR2 is YENEEA. The CDR3 is 12 amino acids. Filled out from reference TRBV11-3 and TRBJ2-1, the complete variable domain reads EAGVVQSPRYKIIEKKQPVAFWCNPISGHNTLYWYLQNLGQGPELLIRYENEEAVDDSQLPKDRFSAERLKGVDSTLKIQPAELGDSAVYLCASSLFLNERFFGPGTRLTVL.

This clonotype was recorded many times. This chain connects TRBV2 to TRBJ2-2; the match to TRBD2 covers 8 bases. This CDR3 is built from 16 residues. Trimming removed 1 base from V and 2 bases from J; junction bases left unmatched: 3. CDR1 is SNHLY and CDR2 is FYNNEI in the germline V gene. CDR3 protein: CASSEVSGRNTGELFF. DNA for the CDR3: TGTGCCAGCAGTGAAGTGAGCGGGAGAAACACCGGGGAGCTGTTTTTT.

V and J are TRBV10-3 and TRBJ2-3; D is unclear. The length of the CDR3 is 12 residues. Germline V gene lookup returns CDR1 ENHRY and CDR2 SYGVKD. Trimming left V 3 bases short and J 2 bases short, with 3 bases between. This CDR3 is CAISDPTDTQYF. CDR3 in DNA: TGTGCCATCAGTGATCCCACAGATACGCAGTATTTT.

This clonotype came up many times. V usage is TRBV2 and J usage is TRBJ2-2; D remains unclear. The CDR3 consists of 13 residues. CDR1 SNHLY and CDR2 FYNNEI come from the germline V gene. V was clipped by 7 bases and J by 2 bases, with 8 bases between them. The DNA for the CDR3 is TGTGCCAGCAACGGCCAAAACACCGGGGAGCTGTTTTTT. Translated, it gives CASNGQNTGELFF.

This sequence joins TRBV27 and TRBJ2-1; 9 bases line up with TRBD2. Germline V gene lookup returns CDR1 MNHEY and CDR2 SMNVEV (reference sequence). This CDR3 has 15 amino acids. The V gene end was trimmed by 5 bases and the J gene end by 6 bases; junction bases not matched to a gene: 8. In DNA, the CDR3 is TGTGCCAGCAGTCTTAGCGGGAGTTTGATCAATGAGCAGTTCTTC. Residues: CASSLSGSLINEQFF.

The chain joins TRBV6-9 to TRBJ2-7, with 10 bases that match TRBD2. This CDR3 region has 21 residues. The germline V gene encodes CDR1 MNHGY and CDR2 SVAAGI. V shed 4 bases, J shed 0 bases, and the junction held 21 bases outside the gene matches. CDR3 coding DNA: TGTGCCAGCAGTTCTTTATGCAGTTATAGCGGGAGGAGGATTTTCTCCTACGAGCAGTACTTC. It specifies CASSSLCSYSGRRIFSYEQYF.

This clonotype was counted between two and nine times. The rearrangement joins TRBV7-2 to TRBJ2-7; TRBD2 aligns across 7 bases. Trimming removed 1 base from V and 3 bases from J; junction bases left unmatched: 3. The CDR3 runs to 14 residues. Germline V gives CDR1 SGHTA, CDR2 FQGNSA. CDR3 in amino acids: CASSLVSGVYEQYF. CDR3 coding DNA: TGTGCCAGCAGCTTAGTCAGCGGGGTCTACGAGCAGTACTTC. Combining the CDR3 with reference TRBV7-2 and TRBJ2-7 gives the whole variable domain GAGVSQSPSNKVTEKGKDVELRCDPISGHTALYWYRQSLGQGLEFLIYFQGNSAPDKSGLPSDRFSAERTGGSVSTLTIQRTQQEDSAVYLCASSLVSGVYEQYFGPGTRLTVT.

This clonotype was detected ten times or more. Here the CDR3 reads CASSLMTGGHQPQHF. CDR3 DNA: TGTGCCAGCAGTTTAATGACAGGGGGCCATCAGCCCCAGCATTTT. The chain is built from TRBV27 and TRBJ1-5; 10 nucleotides align to TRBD1. The germline V gene encodes CDR1 MNHEY and CDR2 SMNVEV (reference sequence). The V and J ends lost 2 bases and 5 bases, in that order; junction bases with no gene match: 3. CDR3 size: 15 residues.

Points on this clonotype: A read error may explain this, as a much larger clone is one base away. The gene calls are TRBV29-1 and TRBJ2-5, with D perhaps matching TRBD2 (5 bases). Germline CDR1 reads SQVTM; CDR2 reads ANQGSEA. The CDR3 consists of 11 residues. The V and J ends lost 6 bases and 7 bases respectively, with 12 bases between them. CDR3 residues: CSVRESGTQYF. The DNA of the CDR3 is TGCAGCGTAAGGGAGTCCGGGACCCAGTACTTC.

This chain joins TRBV28 and TRBJ1-1, with D maybe TRBD1 (5 bases). V lost 3 bases and J 1 base, leaving 15 bases between the germline ends. The CDR3 is 16 residues long. Germline CDR1 reads MDHEN; CDR2 reads SYDVKM. CDR3 in amino acids: CASSFVGGERNTEAFF. The CDR3 nucleotides read TGTGCCAGCAGTTTCGTGGGAGGGGAGAGGAACACTGAAGCTTTCTTT.

A word on this clonotype: At one end the junction does not follow the germline gene, possibly because of a read error. The V gene is TRBV6-1, the J gene TRBJ2-4, with 8 bases matching TRBD2. This CDR3 region has 16 residues. Germline loops: CDR1 MNHNS, CDR2 SASEGT. This chain's CDR3 is CASSPGLAVAKNIQYF. CDR3 coding DNA: TGCGCCAGCAGCCCTGGACTAGCCGTAGCCAAAAACATTCAGTACTTC.

This clonotype has ten or more counts. The rearrangement uses TRBV7-2 and TRBJ2-7; TRBD1 agrees at 12 bases. The CDR3 covers 15 residues. V lost 7 bases to trimming and J lost 1 base; unmatched junction nucleotides: 5. CDR1 SGHTA and CDR2 FQGNSA come from the germline V gene. In DNA form, the CDR3 reads TGTGCCAGCACCCAGGGACAGGGGGCATCCTACGAGCAGTACTTC. It specifies CASTQGQGASYEQYF.

Ten or more counts support this clonotype. V usage is TRBV5-5 and J usage is TRBJ2-7, with D unresolved. This CDR3 has 14 residues. V lost 2 bases to trimming and J lost 5 bases, with 14 bases between them. Germline V CDR1 and CDR2: SGHKS, YYEKEE (reference sequence). The CDR3 is CASSFRDTQDEQYF. CDR3 DNA sequence: TGTGCCAGCAGCTTCAGAGACACCCAAGACGAGCAGTACTTC.

The chain links TRBV13 to TRBJ2-2; unclear D gene. Germline-derived CDR1 and CDR2 are PRHDT and FYEKMQ (reference sequence). The CDR3 loop spans 15 amino acids. The V end lost 4 bases, the J end lost 0 bases, and 9 bases lay between the germline ends. For the CDR3, the DNA is TGTGCCAGCAGCTCCCCCAGGCCGAACACCGGGGAGCTGTTTTTT. Encoded protein: CASSSPRPNTGELFF.

Ten or more counts support this clonotype. The rearrangement joins TRBV28 to TRBJ2-2, with 11 bases that match TRBD2. J lost 6 bases, V lost 5 bases, and 8 bases had no gene match. CDR3 length: 16 amino acids. CDR1 is MDHEN and CDR2 is SYDVKM in the germline V gene. The CDR3 spells CASSPSVAGGSGELFF. The CDR3 DNA follows: TGTGCCAGCAGTCCGTCGGTAGCGGGAGGGTCCGGGGAGCTGTTTTTT.

This clonotype has a count of ten or more. The chain carries TRBV6-1 and TRBJ2-7, with TRBD1 matching over 7 bases. Losses at the gene ends were 8 bases for V and 2 bases for J; bases not matched to a gene: 3. This CDR3 is 12 amino acids long. Germline-derived CDR1 and CDR2 are MNHNS and SASEGT. The CDR3 nucleotides are TGTGCCAGCGTTAGGGGGCCCTACGAGCAGTACTTC. Translated: CASVRGPYEQYF.